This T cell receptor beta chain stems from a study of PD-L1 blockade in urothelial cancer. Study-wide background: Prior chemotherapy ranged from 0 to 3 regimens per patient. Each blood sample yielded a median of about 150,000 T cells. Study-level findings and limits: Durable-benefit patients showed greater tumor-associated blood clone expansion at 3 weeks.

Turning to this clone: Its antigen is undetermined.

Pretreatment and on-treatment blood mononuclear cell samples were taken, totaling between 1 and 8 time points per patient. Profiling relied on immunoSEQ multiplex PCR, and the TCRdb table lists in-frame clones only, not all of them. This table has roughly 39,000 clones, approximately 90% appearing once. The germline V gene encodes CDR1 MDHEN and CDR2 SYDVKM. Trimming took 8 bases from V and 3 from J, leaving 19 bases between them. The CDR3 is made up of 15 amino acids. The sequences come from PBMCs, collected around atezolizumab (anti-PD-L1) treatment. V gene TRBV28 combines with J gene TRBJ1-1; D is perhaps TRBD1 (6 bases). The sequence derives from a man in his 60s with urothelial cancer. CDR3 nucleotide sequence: TGTGCCAGCGTTAAGGGGGGGGTCGGTGACACTGAAGCTTTCTTT. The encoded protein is CASVKGGVGDTEAFF.